The 28 T cell receptor beta chains listed next were all sequenced from one sample in a study of shared clonotypes between healthy human individuals. Libraries were prepared by immunoSEQ multiplex PCR; TCRdb keeps only in-frame clonotypes and omits some of them. The sample includes approximately 1.9 million clones, around 95% of them seen just once. Naivety among CD8 cells was defined by CD45RO negativity and positive CCR7 selection, thereby excluding terminally differentiated effector memory CD45RA+ cells. Sample: naive CD8+ T cells from PBMCs. The origin of the receptors is a man between 18 and 35 years old in good health. Some clones in this sample may be carry-over from other donors' samples.

The chain uses TRBV12-5 and TRBJ1-1, with unresolved D. CDR3 length: 13 residues. Germline assignment: CDR1 LGHNT and CDR2 FRNRAP. The V and J ends lost 6 bases and 6 bases respectively, with 14 bases between them. CDR3 coding DNA: TGTGCTAGTGGCCCCCCAGTTGGAGCTGAAGCTTTCTTT. It is translated as CASGPPVGAEAFF.

The chain links TRBV28 to TRBJ1-5; maybe TRBD1 (5 bases). The germline V gene encodes CDR1 MDHEN and CDR2 SYDVKM. The CDR3 loop spans 18 amino acids. Trimming stripped 2 bases from V and 0 bases from J, with 17 bases between. CDR3 nucleotide sequence: TGTGCCAGCAGTTTAGGCGGACATAAGGTTGATAGCAATCAGCCCCAGCATTTT. This gives the protein CASSLGGHKVDSNQPQHF.

The chain links TRBV4-3 to TRBJ1-2; 9 positions agree with TRBD1. J gave up 7 bases and V 5 bases, and 11 bases lay outside the gene matches. Germline CDR1 is LGHNA and CDR2 is YSLEER. CDR3 length: 15 residues. The CDR3 loop reads CASSTSTGGAGGYTF. CDR3 DNA sequence: TGCGCCAGCAGCACCAGCACAGGGGGCGCGGGTGGCTACACCTTC.

V and J are TRBV27 and TRBJ2-3, with 10 bases fitting TRBD1. In germline, CDR1 is MNHEY, CDR2 SMNVEV (reference sequence). With 3 bases clipped from V and 7 bases from J, the junction kept 10 bases outside the gene matches. CDR3 size: 16 residues. CDR3 amino acids: CASSLGQGLFGNTQYF. Here the CDR3 DNA reads TGTGCCAGCAGTTTGGGACAGGGGCTCTTTGGGAATACGCAGTATTTT.

This rearrangement joins TRBV28 to TRBJ2-7; 9 bases align to TRBD2. Trimming at V came to 2 bases and at J to 5 bases, leaving 7 bases not matched to a gene. The length of the CDR3 is 15 residues. Germline V lookup: CDR1 MDHEN, CDR2 SYDVKM. CDR3 amino acids: CASSLKREVVDEQYF. The CDR3 bases are TGTGCCAGCAGTTTAAAGCGGGAGGTCGTAGACGAGCAGTACTTC.

The J gene is TRBJ1-5, the V gene TRBV5-1, with a possible D match to TRBD1 (5 bases). Germline V gene lookup returns CDR1 SGHRS and CDR2 YFSETQ. The CDR3 runs 16 residues. V gave up 0 bases and J gave up 1 base, with 11 bases separating them. DNA for the CDR3: TGCGCCAGCAGCTTGGGGGGACTGAAGAGCAATCAGCCCCAGCATTTT. Amino acids: CASSLGGLKSNQPQHF.

The rearrangement joins TRBV27 to TRBJ2-1, with TRBD1 as a possible D gene (6 bases). CDR3 length equals 14 residues. V was cut by 6 bases and J by 4 bases, with 13 bases left in between. Germline CDR1 reads MNHEY; CDR2 reads SMNVEV (reference sequence). CDR3 amino acids: CASSPADRYNEQFF. As DNA, the CDR3 is TGTGCCAGCAGCCCTGCGGACAGATACAATGAGCAGTTCTTC.

The chain recombines TRBV29-1 with TRBJ2-1; no clear D. The V gene's germline CDR1 is SQVTM and CDR2 ANQGSEA. V shed 1 base and J shed 10 bases, with 20 bases lying between them. The CDR3 has 15 amino acids. The CDR3 nucleotides read TGCAGCGTTGAAGGAGGACGGCATCCCCCCGGGGAGCAGTTCTTC. Its translation: CSVEGGRHPPGEQFF.

DNA for the CDR3: TGTGCCAGCGGGGGGACTTCCCCAACTAATGAAAAACTGTTTTTT. Translated, it gives CASGGTSPTNEKLFF. The chain links TRBV28 to TRBJ1-4; tentative D call: TRBD1 (5 bases). Trimming shortened V by 8 bases and J by 0 bases, and 13 bases separated the two germline ends. There are 15 residues in the CDR3. Germline V lookup: CDR1 MDHEN, CDR2 SYDVKM.

The rearrangement joins TRBV6-6 to TRBJ2-7; perhaps TRBD1 as D (6 bases). The CDR3 has 13 amino acids. Trimming removed 6 bases from V and 6 bases from J, with 15 bases in between. Per germline, CDR1 MNHNY and CDR2 SVGAGI (reference sequence). CDR3 residues: CASSQNRVGEQYF. CDR3 nucleotides: TGTGCCAGCAGCCAGAACAGGGTGGGCGAGCAGTACTTC.

The chain recombines TRBV19 with TRBJ2-7, with TRBD2 matching over 8 bases. Germline CDR1 LNHDA, CDR2 SQIVND (reference sequence). The ends lost 5 bases at V and 7 bases at J; junction bases unmatched: 16. This CDR3 is built from 16 residues. The CDR3, as DNA: TGTGCCAGTAGTCCAGGAGCGGGAGAAGCCTTTGAGGAGCAGTACTTC. Amino acid sequence: CASSPGAGEAFEEQYF. Together with reference TRBV19 and TRBJ2-7, the CDR3 gives the full variable domain: DGGITQSPKYLFRKEGQNVTLSCEQNLNHDAMYWYRQDPGQGLRLIYYSQIVNDFQKGDIAEGYSVSREKKESFPLTVTSAQKNPTAFYLCASSPGAGEAFEEQYFGPGTRLTVT.

The chain has TRBV5-1 and TRBJ2-2, with D maybe TRBD1 (7 bases). Germline V gene sequence: CDR1 SGHRS, CDR2 YFSETQ. V lost 6 bases and J lost 5, with 14 bases in between. The CDR3 loop spans 14 amino acids. DNA of the CDR3: TGCGCCAGCACCGACAGGGCGGGGACCGGGGAGCTGTTTTTT. Amino acids: CASTDRAGTGELFF.

CDR3: CASSIGQGNNQPQHF. In nucleotides, the CDR3 is TGTGCCAGTAGTATAGGCCAGGGGAACAATCAGCCCCAGCATTTT. J is TRBJ1-5 and V is TRBV19; TRBD1 might be the D (6 bases). The CDR3 totals 15 residues. Trimming stripped 1 base from V and 3 bases from J, with 10 bases between. Germline loops: CDR1 LNHDA, CDR2 SQIVND (reference sequence).

This chain uses TRBV15 with TRBJ2-5; D remains unclear. V lost 8 bases and J 5 bases, leaving 9 bases between the germline ends. CDR1 and CDR2 (germline): LNHNV, YYDKDF (reference sequence). CDR3 length: 11 amino acids. The CDR3 here is CATGLRETQYF. CDR3 coding DNA: TGTGCCACCGGCCTGCGGGAGACCCAGTACTTC. Using reference TRBV15 and TRBJ2-5 for the parts outside the CDR3, the full variable domain is DAMVIQNPRYQVTQFGKPVTLSCSQTLNHNVMYWYQQKSSQAPKLLFHYYDKDFNNEADTPDNFQSRRPNTSFCFLDIRSPGLGDTAMYLCATGLRETQYFGPGTRLLVL.

The V call is TRBV6-5, the J call TRBJ2-3; the match to TRBD2 covers 10 bases. The CDR3 runs to 15 residues. CDR1 is MNHEY and CDR2 is SVGAGI in the germline V gene. Trimming removed 6 bases from V and 6 bases from J; junction bases left unmatched: 9. DNA for the CDR3: TGTGCCAGCAGCAATGGGACTAGCGTGTGGGATACGCAGTATTTT. Translating gives CASSNGTSVWDTQYF.

This clone was detected once. V is TRBV7-6 and J is TRBJ1-5, with 11 positions matching TRBD1. The V and J ends lost 4 bases and 5 bases, in that order; junction bases with no gene match: 10. Per germline, CDR1 SGHVS and CDR2 FNYEAQ. The CDR3 is 17 residues long. The CDR3: CASSSIPGQGVDQPQHF. In DNA, the CDR3 is TGTGCCAGCAGCTCAATTCCGGGACAGGGGGTAGATCAGCCCCAGCATTTT.

The rearrangement uses TRBV9 and TRBJ2-1; perhaps TRBD1 as D (5 bases). CDR1 and CDR2 (germline): SGDLS, YYNGEE. V shed 4 bases and J shed 8 bases, with 13 bases lying between them. CDR3 length equals 13 residues. The CDR3 protein is CASSRRVWDEQFF. CDR3 nucleotide sequence: TGTGCCAGCAGCCGCAGGGTCTGGGATGAGCAGTTCTTC. Complete variable domain (other parts from reference TRBV9 and TRBJ2-1): DSGVTQTPKHLITATGQRVTLRCSPRSGDLSVYWYQQSLDQGLQFLIQYYNGEERAKGNILERFSAQQFPDLHSELNLSSLELGDSALYFCASSRRVWDEQFFGPGTRLTVL.

This chain links TRBV11-1 with TRBJ2-6, with D perhaps TRBD1 (5 bases). Germline CDR1 reads SGHAT; CDR2 reads FQDESV (reference sequence). V lost 5 bases and J 0 bases, leaving 17 bases between the germline ends. This CDR3 has 18 residues. CDR3 bases: TGTGCCAGCAGCGTACGACAGTCTCTCTTCTCTGGGGCCAACGTCCTGACTTTC. It yields the protein CASSVRQSLFSGANVLTF. Drawing the rest from reference TRBV11-1 and TRBJ2-6, the complete variable domain is EAEVAQSPRYKITEKSQAVAFWCDPISGHATLYWYRQILGQGPELLVQFQDESVVDDSQLPKDRFSAERLKGVDSTLKIQPAELGDSAMYLCASSVRQSLFSGANVLTFGAGSRLTVL.

The chain carries TRBV6-5 and TRBJ1-2; D unresolved. Germline V gives CDR1 MNHEY, CDR2 SVGAGI. Trimming removed 6 bases at V and 6 bases at J, with 17 bases between. The CDR3 has 14 residues. CDR3 sequence: CASSPGRAFDGYTF. Here the CDR3 DNA reads TGTGCCAGCAGCCCCGGGCGCGCGTTCGATGGCTACACCTTC.

This clone was seen a handful of times. The same CDR3 is also encoded by other DNA sequences in this sample. The V and J genes are TRBV4-1 and TRBJ1-5; tentative D call: TRBD1 (5 bases). The CDR3 is 15 residues long. Trimming removed 0 bases at V and 4 bases at J, with 10 bases between. Germline V gene sequence: CDR1 MGHRA, CDR2 YSYEKL. CDR3 region: CASSQDLGANQPQHF. Here the CDR3 DNA reads TGCGCCAGCAGCCAAGATTTAGGGGCAAATCAGCCCCAGCATTTT.

The rearrangement links TRBV27 to TRBJ2-1; D tentatively fits TRBD1 or TRBD2 (5 bases each). CDR1 is MNHEY and CDR2 is SMNVEV in the germline V gene (reference sequence). The CDR3 is made up of 14 amino acids. The V and J ends lost 4 bases and 6 bases respectively, with 13 bases between them. CDR3 protein: CASSWGTETNEQFF. The CDR3, as DNA: TGTGCCAGCAGTTGGGGGACCGAGACCAATGAGCAGTTCTTC.

As to this clone: In the same sample, other DNA sequences code for this CDR3. The chain carries TRBV5-1 and TRBJ2-5; D might be TRBD1 (6 bases). Germline V gene lookup returns CDR1 SGHRS and CDR2 YFSETQ. The V and J ends lost 7 bases and 5 bases respectively, with 12 bases between them. This CDR3 has 12 residues. CDR3 sequence (DNA): TGCGCCAGCTCCCCGAGGGGGGAGACCCAGTACTTC. Its protein product is CASSPRGETQYF.

This sequence joins TRBV29-1 and TRBJ1-2; TRBD1 matches 9 bases. Germline V gives CDR1 SQVTM, CDR2 ANQGSEA. The J segment lost 5 bases and the V segment lost 7 bases, leaving 8 bases of the junction unmatched. The CDR3 is 13 residues long. As DNA, the CDR3 is TGCAGCGCCTACGACAGGGGGATGTATGGCTACACCTTC. It is translated as CSAYDRGMYGYTF.

The V gene is TRBV28, the J gene TRBJ2-1; D gene unclear. V lost 4 bases and J 12 bases, leaving 16 bases between the germline ends. Germline CDR1 is MDHEN and CDR2 is SYDVKM. CDR3 length: 13 residues. CDR3 in amino acids: CASSSVEAAWQFF. CDR3 coding DNA: TGTGCCAGCAGTTCGGTCGAGGCGGCGTGGCAGTTCTTC.

The chain carries TRBV29-1 and TRBJ1-1; a possible D gene is TRBD1 (6 bases). The germline gives CDR1 SQVTM, CDR2 ANQGSEA. The CDR3 covers 12 residues. Trimming cost V 4 bases and J 10 bases, with 16 bases left between them. In nucleotides, the CDR3 is TGCAGCGTTGCGGACAGCGGGTTTGTAGCTTTCTTT. Amino acid sequence: CSVADSGFVAFF.

The chain recombines TRBV4-1 with TRBJ2-2, with 8 bases that match TRBD1. The trim removed 4 bases at V and 1 base at J, leaving 2 bases unmatched. The germline gives CDR1 MGHRA, CDR2 YSYEKL. The CDR3 runs to 15 residues. In DNA, the CDR3 is TGCGCCAGCAGCCCCAGGGGGCTGAACACCGGGGAGCTGTTTTTT. This sequence encodes CASSPRGLNTGELFF.

The J gene is TRBJ1-1, the V gene TRBV27; D is uncertain. The CDR3 contains 14 residues. V lost 3 bases and J 0 bases, leaving 8 bases between the germline ends. Germline loops: CDR1 MNHEY, CDR2 SMNVEV (reference sequence). In nucleotides, the CDR3 is TGTGCCAGCAGTTTGCGGCAACTGAACACTGAAGCTTTCTTT. It specifies CASSLRQLNTEAFF.

The chain employs TRBV7-8 and TRBJ2-2; 11 bases map to TRBD2. CDR1 is SGHVS, CDR2 FQNEAQ, per germline. This CDR3 has 20 residues. V shed 1 base and J 0 bases; nucleotides not matched to a gene: 10. The CDR3 sequence: CASSLVGLAGGLTNTGELFF. In DNA form, the CDR3 reads TGTGCCAGCAGCTTAGTAGGGCTAGCGGGAGGATTGACGAACACCGGGGAGCTGTTTTTT.